A single sample is the source of the 17 T cell receptor beta chains below, sequenced in a study of cytomegalovirus exposure and HLA in healthy donors. PCR primers comprised 60 Vbeta and 13 Jbeta primers. The protocol was immunoSEQ multiplex PCR, while the TCRdb copy is restricted to in-frame clones and leaves out a portion. The data show tens of thousands of clones, roughly 79% seen once. Sequencing was performed on PBMCs. Source of these receptors: a man aged 25-40 years in good health and CMV-seronegative.

This chain uses TRBV6-5 with TRBJ2-1, with D perhaps matching TRBD1 (6 bases). Between the trimmed V and J ends, which lost 4 bases and 4 bases, there was a span of 14 bases. The CDR3 runs 15 residues. Germline CDR1 and CDR2: MNHEY and SVGAGI. The CDR3 bases are TGTGCCAGCAGTTTCAATTATGACAGGTACAATGAGCAGTTCTTC. It translates to CASSFNYDRYNEQFF.

This chain uses TRBV10-3 with TRBJ2-3, with D uncertain. Trimming pared 2 bases from V and 0 bases from J, leaving 12 bases between. The CDR3 consists of 16 residues. Germline V lookup: CDR1 ENHRY, CDR2 SYGVKD. The CDR3 spells CAISEGTGASTDTQYF. The CDR3 DNA reads as TGTGCCATCAGTGAGGGTACCGGTGCTAGCACAGATACGCAGTATTTT.

The V call is TRBV10-3, the J call TRBJ2-7; D possibly corresponds to TRBD1 (5 bases). This CDR3 has 14 amino acids. Trimming removed 5 bases at V and 5 bases at J, with 16 bases between. CDR1 and CDR2 from the germline V gene are ENHRY and SYGVKD. CDR3 DNA: TGTGCCATCAGTCCCCTAGGACATACTGACGAGCAGTACGTC. As protein: CAISPLGHTDEQYV.

This clone was found once. V is TRBV29-1 and J is TRBJ2-2, with 8 bases identical to TRBD2. Germline CDR1 is SQVTM and CDR2 is ANQGSEA. This CDR3 region has 17 residues. V was clipped by 7 bases and J by 6 bases; unmatched bases: 19. In nucleotides, the CDR3 is TGCAGCGCAAGATCGAAGATGGCGGGAGGCCCTGCCGGGGAGCTGTTTTTT. It yields the protein CSARSKMAGGPAGELFF.

The chain has TRBV5-1 and TRBJ2-7; TRBD1 matches 9 bases. V dropped 4 bases and J dropped 5; count of bases not matched to a gene: 7. The CDR3 runs to 14 residues. The germline gives CDR1 SGHRS, CDR2 YFSETQ. The CDR3 is CASSHGQGIDEQYF. CDR3 nucleotide sequence: TGCGCCAGCAGCCATGGACAGGGGATCGACGAGCAGTACTTC.

The V call is TRBV6-5, the J call TRBJ1-5; D not certain. CDR3 length: 14 amino acids. Germline V CDR1 and CDR2: MNHEY, SVGAGI. V gave up 5 bases and J gave up 3 bases, with 11 bases separating them. The CDR3 here is CASSTRENNQPQHF. The CDR3 DNA reads as TGTGCCAGCAGTACTCGGGAGAACAATCAGCCCCAGCATTTT.

Concerning this clone: A read error may account for a junction end that differs from germline. The CDR3 coding sequence is TGTGCCAGCACCTTACAGGGAATTGGGAACACCGGGGAGCTGTTTTTT. It translates to CASTLQGIGNTGELFF. The gene calls are TRBV7-9 and TRBJ2-2, with D tentatively TRBD1 (6 bases). Germline CDR1 is SEHNR and CDR2 is FQNEAQ (reference sequence). The CDR3 spans 16 residues.

The chain joins TRBV5-5 to TRBJ2-2, with TRBD1 matching over 7 bases. Germline CDR1 SGHKS, CDR2 YYEKEE (reference sequence). V lost 5 bases, J lost 6 bases, and 10 bases stayed unmatched. The CDR3 has 15 residues. The CDR3: CASSRDGRGSGELFF. DNA of the CDR3: TGTGCCAGCAGTCGCGACGGCAGGGGGTCCGGGGAGCTGTTTTTT.

V gene TRBV5-1 combines with J gene TRBJ2-2; D gene uncertain. Trimming stripped 2 bases from V and 5 bases from J, with 4 bases between. The CDR3 sequence is 12 residues long. The germline CDR1 and CDR2 sequences are SGHRS and YFSETQ. CDR3 amino acids: CASSLETGELFF. The CDR3 region has the DNA TGCGCCAGCAGCTTAGAGACCGGGGAGCTGTTTTTT. Using reference TRBV5-1 and TRBJ2-2 for the parts outside the CDR3, the full variable domain is KAGVTQTPRYLIKTRGQQVTLSCSPISGHRSVSWYQQTPGQGLQFLFEYFSETQRNKGNFPGRFSGRQFSNSRSEMNVSTLELGDSALYLCASSLETGELFFGEGSRLTVL.

The chain is built from TRBV18 and TRBJ2-5; 10 bases map to TRBD1. This CDR3 is built from 15 residues. J lost 6 bases, V lost 1 base, and 5 bases had no gene match. Germline assignment: CDR1 KGHSH and CDR2 LQKENI. CDR3 in amino acids: CASSPRWGQGQTQYF. CDR3 bases: TGTGCCAGCTCACCACGGTGGGGACAGGGGCAGACCCAGTACTTC.

The chain links TRBV27 to TRBJ1-1; TRBD1 is a possible D gene (5 bases). V was pared by 0 bases and J by 4 bases, with 9 bases between. Germline CDR1 is MNHEY and CDR2 is SMNVEV (reference sequence). There are 14 residues in the CDR3. CDR3 coding DNA: TGTGCCAGCAGTTTATCGACGGGGGGCACTGAAGCTTTCTTT. Protein product: CASSLSTGGTEAFF.

The chain has TRBV7-7 and TRBJ2-2; tentatively, D is TRBD2 (5 bases). V shed 8 bases and J shed 1 base, with 20 bases lying between them. The germline gives CDR1 SSHAT, CDR2 FNYEAQ (reference sequence). The CDR3 runs 17 residues. Written as DNA, the CDR3 is TGTGCCAGCTCGCCGGAAATGGGCGGGTTGAACACCGGGGAGCTGTTTTTT. It encodes CASSPEMGGLNTGELFF.

This chain uses TRBV4-1 with TRBJ2-4, with a weak D call TRBD1 (5 bases). This CDR3 has 15 residues. V gave up 0 bases and J gave up 7 bases, with 13 bases separating them. Germline V lookup: CDR1 MGHRA, CDR2 YSYEKL. Here the CDR3 DNA reads TGCGCCAGCAGCCAAGAAGGGGCCGCCGGGAACATTCAGTACTTC. Residues: CASSQEGAAGNIQYF.

J is TRBJ1-3 and V is TRBV10-3; D is unclear. Trimming took off 4 bases at V and 0 bases at J, with 10 bases between the two ends. Germline V gives CDR1 ENHRY, CDR2 SYGVKD. There are 15 residues in the CDR3. CDR3 protein: CAISAEALSGNTIYF. The CDR3 DNA reads as TGTGCCATCAGTGCGGAAGCGCTCTCTGGAAACACCATATATTTT.

The chain couples TRBV29-1 to TRBJ2-1, with 11 bases fitting TRBD2. CDR1 SQVTM and CDR2 ANQGSEA come from the germline V gene. The CDR3 is 16 residues long. V trimming: 7 bases; J trimming: 0 bases; junction bases outside the gene matches: 8. The CDR3 DNA reads as TGCAGCGGACTAGGGACTAGCGGAAGCTCCTACAATGAGCAGTTCTTC. This gives the protein CSGLGTSGSSYNEQFF.

The chain combines TRBV4-1 with TRBJ1-5; no clear D gene. Between the trimmed V and J ends, which lost 2 bases and 0 bases, there was a span of 5 bases. This CDR3 is built from 14 residues. Germline values: CDR1 MGHRA, CDR2 YSYEKL. The CDR3 region is CASSQPNSNQPQHF. CDR3 nucleotides: TGCGCCAGCAGCCAACCAAATAGCAATCAGCCCCAGCATTTT.

CDR3 in DNA: TGTGCCAGCAGTTTTCAGTTTCTGGACACTGAAGCTTTCTTT. This codes for CASSFQFLDTEAFF. The chain has TRBV7-2 and TRBJ1-1; D unresolved. V shed 6 bases and J shed 3 bases, with 14 bases lying between them. Germline loops: CDR1 SGHTA, CDR2 FQGNSA. The CDR3 length is 14 residues.